This entry lists 20 T cell receptor beta chains sequenced from one sample in a study of blood T cell repertoires in COVID-19. Only in-frame clones appear in the TCRdb table, and some are missing; sequencing was by immunoSEQ multiplex PCR. The table includes 270,000 or so clones, almost 90% detected once. Sequencing was performed on peripheral blood. The source of these receptors is a woman between 55 and 75 years old with COVID-19, enrolled during active disease.

The V and J genes are TRBV5-1 and TRBJ2-1; tentatively, D is TRBD1 (6 bases). Trimming pared 3 bases from V and 3 bases from J, leaving 13 bases between. The CDR3 extends over 15 amino acids. Germline V gene sequence: CDR1 SGHRS, CDR2 YFSETQ. In DNA form, the CDR3 reads TGCGCCAGCAGCTCGGGGACAACCCGCTACAATGAGCAGTTCTTC. Amino acid sequence: CASSSGTTRYNEQFF. The entire variable domain, with the rest obtained from reference TRBV5-1 and TRBJ2-1, is as follows: KAGVTQTPRYLIKTRGQQVTLSCSPISGHRSVSWYQQTPGQGLQFLFEYFSETQRNKGNFPGRFSGRQFSNSRSEMNVSTLELGDSALYLCASSSGTTRYNEQFFGPGTRLTVL.

A single count supports this clone. The V and J genes are TRBV5-1 and TRBJ2-7; weak D call: TRBD1 (6 bases). This CDR3 is 13 amino acids long. Germline CDR1 reads SGHRS; CDR2 reads YFSETQ. V shed 4 bases and J shed 0 bases, with 8 bases lying between them. The CDR3 bases are TGCGCCAGCAGCCCCAGGGGCTCCTACGAGCAGTACTTC. Protein: CASSPRGSYEQYF.

V usage is TRBV18 and J usage is TRBJ2-3; D may be TRBD1 (5 bases). V lost 1 base to trimming and J lost 1 base, with 9 bases between them. The germline CDR1 and CDR2 sequences are KGHSH and LQKENI. The CDR3 spans 15 residues. The CDR3 coding sequence is TGTGCCAGCTCACCACGGCAGGGTGGCACAGATACGCAGTATTTT. Residues: CASSPRQGGTDTQYF.

J is TRBJ2-7 and V is TRBV6-2 or TRBV6-3, with TRBD1 identical over 9 bases. Trimming took 4 bases from V and 6 from J; bases not matched to a gene: 10. Germline lookup yields CDR1 MNHEY and CDR2 SVGEGT. The CDR3 totals 15 residues. The CDR3 loop is CASSSADRGDCEQYF. CDR3 nucleotide sequence: TGTGCCAGCAGTTCTGCGGACAGGGGAGACTGCGAGCAGTACTTC.

The rearrangement joins TRBV27 to TRBJ2-7; TRBD2 is a possible D gene (7 bases). CDR1 is MNHEY, CDR2 SMNVEV, per germline (reference sequence). CDR3 size: 13 residues. V dropped 2 bases and J dropped 12 bases, with 17 bases sitting between them. The CDR3 DNA sequence: TGTGCCAGCAGTTTAGGGAGGGGGTGGGTTTTGTACTTC. As protein: CASSLGRGWVLYF.

The chain has TRBV2 and TRBJ1-2; D possibly corresponds to TRBD1 (5 bases). Germline CDR1 is SNHLY and CDR2 is FYNNEI. Trimming cost V 4 bases and J 9 bases, with 21 bases left between them. There are 15 residues in the CDR3. In nucleotides, the CDR3 is TGTGCCAGCAGTGGGCAGGGTCAATACCTCTTGAGCTACACCTTC. Protein sequence: CASSGQGQYLLSYTF.

This rearrangement joins TRBV5-4 to TRBJ1-1; D is ambiguous. Trimming left V 0 bases short and J 0 bases short, with 6 bases between. Germline V CDR1 and CDR2: SGHNT, YYREEE (reference sequence). CDR3 length: 14 residues. CDR3 residues: CASSLGILNTEAFF. CDR3 sequence (DNA): TGTGCCAGCAGCTTGGGTATTTTGAACACTGAAGCTTTCTTT.

The chain combines TRBV9 with TRBJ1-1, with a possible D match to TRBD1 (5 bases). The CDR3 spans 15 residues. V was pared by 0 bases and J by 3 bases, with 12 bases between. From germline, CDR1 is SGDLS and CDR2 YYNGEE. CDR3 amino acids: CASSVDLGEDTEAFF. The CDR3 nucleotides are TGTGCCAGCAGCGTAGATTTAGGGGAAGACACTGAAGCTTTCTTT.

CDR3 nucleotides: TGTGCCAGTACCCCAGACGGGCCCCGGGGTCAGCCCCAGCATTTT. Residues: CASTPDGPRGQPQHF. The chain employs TRBV19 and TRBJ1-5; D unclear. The CDR3 is made up of 15 amino acids. Germline V gene lookup returns CDR1 LNHDA and CDR2 SQIVND (reference sequence). Trimming left V 7 bases short and J 6 bases short, with 19 bases between.

This clone appeared a single time. The chain is built from TRBV18 and TRBJ1-2; weak D call: TRBD1 (5 bases). This CDR3 contains 14 residues. With 6 bases removed from V and 5 bases from J, the gap between germline ends came to 16 bases. CDR1 is KGHSH, CDR2 LQKENI, per germline. The CDR3 nucleotides read TGTGCCAGCTCCCCGGGGGTCGACCCATATGGCTACACCTTC. This encodes CASSPGVDPYGYTF.

This clone showed up just a few times. The CDR3 spells CASSLGGRDNQPQHF. CDR3 DNA sequence: TGCGCCAGCAGCTTGGGAGGACGGGATAACCAGCCCCAGCATTTT. This chain links TRBV5-1 with TRBJ1-5; D unresolved. The CDR3 consists of 15 residues. The germline V and J ends were trimmed by 0 bases and 7 bases, with 14 bases remaining between them. Germline-derived CDR1 and CDR2 are SGHRS and YFSETQ.

The chain links TRBV5-5 to TRBJ1-5, with 11 positions matching TRBD1. The germline V gene has CDR1 SGHKS and CDR2 YYEKEE (reference sequence). The length of the CDR3 is 15 residues. V was pared by 5 bases and J by 5 bases, with 6 bases of the junction left unmatched. The CDR3 DNA follows: TGTGCCAGCAGTTCCGGGACAGGGGGATATCAGCCCCAGCATTTT. It is translated as CASSSGTGGYQPQHF.

On this clone: The identical CDR3 is also encoded by other nucleotide sequences in the sample. The rearrangement uses TRBV7-2 and TRBJ2-1, with 8 bases that match TRBD2. With 0 bases clipped from V and 1 base from J, the junction kept 2 bases outside the gene matches. Germline values: CDR1 SGHTA, CDR2 FQGNSA. The CDR3 spans 16 residues. Written as DNA, the CDR3 is TGTGCCAGCAGCTTAGCGCGGGGGGCATCCTACAATGAGCAGTTCTTC. This sequence encodes CASSLARGASYNEQFF.

Comment on this clone: The same CDR3 arises from other DNA sequences in this sample as well. The chain links TRBV7-8 to TRBJ1-1, with 7 nucleotides matching TRBD1. V was clipped by 1 base and J by 2 bases; unmatched bases: 4. CDR3 length: 15 amino acids. Germline loops: CDR1 SGHVS, CDR2 FQNEAQ. Here the CDR3 DNA reads TGTGCCAGCAGCTTAGTTAGGACAGGCAACACTGAAGCTTTCTTT. The encoded protein is CASSLVRTGNTEAFF.

The chain employs TRBV18 and TRBJ1-6; the match to TRBD1 covers 10 bases. The CDR3 is made up of 15 amino acids. Germline CDR1 reads KGHSH; CDR2 reads LQKENI. V shed 4 bases, J shed 11 bases, and the junction held 8 bases outside the gene matches. This CDR3 reads CASSRNRDRGTPLHF. CDR3 nucleotides: TGTGCCAGCTCACGCAACCGGGACAGGGGAACACCCCTCCACTTT.

The V and J genes are TRBV7-2 and TRBJ2-1; unclear D gene. Germline lookup yields CDR1 SGHTA and CDR2 FQGNSA. Trimming shortened V by 2 bases and J by 0 bases, and 11 bases separated the two germline ends. The CDR3 spans 16 residues. The CDR3 loop reads CASSLSDSPSYNEQFF. CDR3 in DNA: TGTGCCAGCAGCTTATCAGATTCCCCCTCCTACAATGAGCAGTTCTTC.

The chain joins TRBV29-1 to TRBJ1-2; 8 nucleotides agree with TRBD1. Germline assignment: CDR1 SQVTM and CDR2 ANQGSEA. V dropped 6 bases and J dropped 4; count of bases not matched to a gene: 13. CDR3 length: 15 amino acids. CDR3 sequence (DNA): TGCAGCGTCGTGGGGGGCAGGGGGCAGGTCTATGGCTACACCTTC. This encodes CSVVGGRGQVYGYTF.

The chain employs TRBV7-9 and TRBJ2-5, with 8 bases fitting TRBD2. CDR3 length: 15 amino acids. The germline CDR1 and CDR2 sequences are SEHNR and FQNEAQ (reference sequence). V shed 5 bases, J shed 2 bases, and the junction held 7 bases outside the gene matches. CDR3 amino acids: CASSPTSGRQETQYF. The CDR3 DNA is TGTGCCAGCAGCCCAACTAGCGGACGACAAGAGACCCAGTACTTC.

The chain joins TRBV5-4 to TRBJ2-7; D may be TRBD1 (7 bases). CDR3 length equals 17 residues. V dropped 3 bases and J dropped 3 bases, with 22 bases sitting between them. The germline CDR1 and CDR2 sequences are SGHNT and YYREEE (reference sequence). The CDR3 DNA reads as TGTGCCAGCAGCTCTATAGGCCGGGGGACAGCCGTCTACGAGCAGTACTTC. It encodes CASSSIGRGTAVYEQYF.

The chain carries TRBV7-2 and TRBJ2-2; TRBD1 matches at 9 bases. Unmatched junction bases numbered 6, after V lost 6 bases and J lost 7 bases. The CDR3 length is 14 residues. CDR1 is SGHTA and CDR2 is FQGNSA in the germline V gene. The CDR3 region is CASRLQGASGELFF. CDR3 nucleotides: TGTGCCAGCAGGTTACAGGGGGCGAGCGGGGAGCTGTTTTTT. The complete variable domain, with remaining parts taken from reference TRBV7-2 and TRBJ2-2, reads GAGVSQSPSNKVTEKGKDVELRCDPISGHTALYWYRQSLGQGLEFLIYFQGNSAPDKSGLPSDRFSAERTGGSVSTLTIQRTQQEDSAVYLCASRLQGASGELFFGEGSRLTVL.